The present TCR beta chain was sequenced within a study of blood T cell repertoires in COVID-19. Study summary: In each case, the material was cDNA or gDNA derived from T cells, B-cell-depleted T cells, or PBMCs.

This clone was seen only a few times. The repertoire was sequenced with immunoSEQ multiplex PCR; TCRdb's copy has only in-frame clones and lacks some. The table includes roughly 250,000 clones, about four fifths detected once. V trimming: 4 bases; J trimming: 5 bases; junction bases outside the gene matches: 4. Germline assignment: CDR1 LNHDA and CDR2 SQIVND (reference sequence). This CDR3 spans 15 amino acids. The chain is built from TRBV19 and TRBJ2-2; 10 positions match TRBD1. This clonotype originated in a woman aged 80 or older with acute or convalescent COVID-19. Sequencing used peripheral blood. CDR3 nucleotide sequence: TGTGCCAGTAGTAAATGGACAGGGGGAACCGGGGAGCTGTTTTTT. Encoded protein: CASSKWTGGTGELFF.